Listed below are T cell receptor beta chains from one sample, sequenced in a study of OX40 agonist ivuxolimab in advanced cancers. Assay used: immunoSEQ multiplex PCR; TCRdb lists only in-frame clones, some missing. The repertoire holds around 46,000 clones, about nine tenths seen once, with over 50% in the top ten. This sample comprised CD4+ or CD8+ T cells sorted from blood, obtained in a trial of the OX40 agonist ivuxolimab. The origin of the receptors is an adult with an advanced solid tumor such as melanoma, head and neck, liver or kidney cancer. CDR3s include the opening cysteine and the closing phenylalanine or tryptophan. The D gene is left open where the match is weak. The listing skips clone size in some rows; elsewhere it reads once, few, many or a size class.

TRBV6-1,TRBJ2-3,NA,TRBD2,CASSESASGGPDTQYF,TGTGCCAGCAGTGAATCGGCTAGCGGGGGCCCAGATACGCAGTATTTT
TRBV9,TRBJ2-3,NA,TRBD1,CASSPRTGGMTDTQYF,TGTGCCAGCAGCCCAAGGACAGGGGGCATGACAGATACGCAGTATTTT
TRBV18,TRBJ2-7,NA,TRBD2,CASSVIAGLSYEQYF,TGTGCCAGCTCAGTTATAGCGGGCCTCTCCTACGAGCAGTACTTC
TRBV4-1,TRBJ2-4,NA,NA,CASSQAEGVVIQYF,TGCGCCAGCAGCCAAGCCGAAGGGGTGGTCATTCAGTACTTC
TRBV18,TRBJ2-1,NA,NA,CASSPLSVNEQFF,TGTGCCAGCTCACCACTCTCGGTAAATGAGCAGTTCTTC
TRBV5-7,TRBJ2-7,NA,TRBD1,CASSPPGQPYEQYF,TGTGCCAGCAGCCCACCGGGACAGCCCTACGAGCAGTACTTC
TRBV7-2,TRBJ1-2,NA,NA,CASSSLASDYGYTF,TGTGCCAGCAGTTCCCTTGCGTCAGACTATGGCTACACCTTC
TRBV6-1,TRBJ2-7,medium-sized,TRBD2,CASRESSGGASYEQYF,TGTGCCAGCAGAGAATCTAGCGGGGGGGCCTCCTACGAGCAGTACTTC
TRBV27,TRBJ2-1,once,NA,CASSLGSEQFF,TGTGCCAGCAGTTTAGGAAGTGAGCAGTTCTTC
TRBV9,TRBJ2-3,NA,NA,CASSVGGAVTDTQYF,TGTGCCAGCAGCGTAGGGGGGGCGGTCACAGATACGCAGTATTTT
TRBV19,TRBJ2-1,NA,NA,CASSPQSTSSPYNEQFF,TGTGCCAGTAGTCCCCAATCTACTAGCAGCCCTTACAATGAGCAGTTCTTC
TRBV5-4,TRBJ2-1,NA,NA,CASSFTIDEQFF,TGTGCCAGCAGCTTTACGATCGATGAGCAGTTCTTC
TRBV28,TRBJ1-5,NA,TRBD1,CASSSQQGAGNQPQHF,TGTGCCAGCAGTTCCCAACAGGGGGCTGGCAATCAGCCCCAGCATTTT
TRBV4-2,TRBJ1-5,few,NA,CASSQPYPGEPQHF,TGTGCCAGCAGCCAACCTTACCCCGGGGAGCCCCAGCATTTT
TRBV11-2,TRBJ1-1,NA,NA,CASSLGTNTEAFF,TGTGCCAGCAGCTTAGGAACGAACACTGAAGCTTTCTTT
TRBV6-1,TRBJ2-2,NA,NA,CASTQGSGELFF,TGTGCCAGCACTCAGGGGTCCGGGGAGCTGTTTTTT
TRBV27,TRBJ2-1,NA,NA,CASSLSQASSYNEQFF,TGTGCCAGCAGTTTGAGCCAGGCAAGCTCCTACAATGAGCAGTTCTTC
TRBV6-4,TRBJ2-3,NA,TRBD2,CASSVGLETDTQYF,TGTGCCAGCAGTGTGGGACTAGAGACAGATACGCAGTATTTT
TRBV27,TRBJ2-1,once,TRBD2,CASAHTSSGGADEQFF,TGTGCCAGCGCCCATACTTCTAGCGGGGGGGCGGATGAGCAGTTCTTC
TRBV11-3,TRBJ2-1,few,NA,CASSPLGNEQFF,TGTGCCAGCAGCCCCCTTGGGAATGAGCAGTTCTTC
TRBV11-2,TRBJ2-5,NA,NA,CASSLGGAETQYF,TGTGCCAGCAGCTTAGGGGGCGCAGAGACCCAGTACTTC
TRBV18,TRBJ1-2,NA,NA,CASSRENSDGYTF,TGTGCCAGCTCACGGGAAAACTCAGATGGCTACACCTTC
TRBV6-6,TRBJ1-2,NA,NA,CASRGDRGYTF,TGTGCCAGCAGGGGGGATCGTGGCTACACCTTC
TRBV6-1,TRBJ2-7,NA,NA,CASSEEARSKEQYF,TGTGCCAGCAGTGAAGAAGCTAGGTCGAAAGAGCAGTACTTC
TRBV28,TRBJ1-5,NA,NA,CASSTTDQPQHF,TGTGCCAGCAGCACGACGGATCAGCCCCAGCATTTT
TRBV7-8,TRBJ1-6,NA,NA,CASSLREGTSPLHF,TGTGCCAGCAGCTTACGGGAAGGGACTTCACCCCTCCACTTT